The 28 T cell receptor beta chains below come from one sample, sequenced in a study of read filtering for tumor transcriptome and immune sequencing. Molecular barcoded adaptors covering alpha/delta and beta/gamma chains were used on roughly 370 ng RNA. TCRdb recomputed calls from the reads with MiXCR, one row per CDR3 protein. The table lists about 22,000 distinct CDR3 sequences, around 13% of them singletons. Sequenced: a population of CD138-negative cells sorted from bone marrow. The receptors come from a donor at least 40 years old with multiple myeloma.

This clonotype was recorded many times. CDR3 DNA sequence: TGTGCCAGCGGAGGACGGTCGGGGCCCCAGCATTTT. It encodes CASGGRSGPQHF. The chain recombines TRBV6-1 with TRBJ1-5; D gene unclear. Trimming cost V 8 bases and J 9 bases, with 14 bases left between them. The CDR3 extends over 12 amino acids. CDR1 and CDR2 (germline): MNHNS, SASEGT.

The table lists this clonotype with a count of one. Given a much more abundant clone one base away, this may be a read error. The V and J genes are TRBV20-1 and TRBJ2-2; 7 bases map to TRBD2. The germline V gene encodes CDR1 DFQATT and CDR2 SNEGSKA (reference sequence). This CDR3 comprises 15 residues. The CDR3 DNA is TGCAGTGCTAAGGTGCGGCGGGAGAACACCGGGGAGCTGCTTTTT. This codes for CSAKVRRENTGELLF.

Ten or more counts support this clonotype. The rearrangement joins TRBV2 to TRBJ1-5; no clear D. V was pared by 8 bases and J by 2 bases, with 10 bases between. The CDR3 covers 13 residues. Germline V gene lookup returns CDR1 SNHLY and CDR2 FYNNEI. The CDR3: CASREPRNQPQHF. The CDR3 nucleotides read TGTGCCAGCCGCGAGCCCCGCAATCAGCCCCAGCATTTT.

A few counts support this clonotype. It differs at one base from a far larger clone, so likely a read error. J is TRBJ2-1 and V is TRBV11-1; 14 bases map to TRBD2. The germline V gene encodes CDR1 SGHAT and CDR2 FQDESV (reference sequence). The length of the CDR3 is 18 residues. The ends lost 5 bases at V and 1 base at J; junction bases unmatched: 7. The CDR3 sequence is CASSATGTSGGSYNEQFF. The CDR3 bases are TGTGCCAGCAGCGCCACCGGGACTAGCGGGGGTTCCTACAATGAGCAGTTCTTC.

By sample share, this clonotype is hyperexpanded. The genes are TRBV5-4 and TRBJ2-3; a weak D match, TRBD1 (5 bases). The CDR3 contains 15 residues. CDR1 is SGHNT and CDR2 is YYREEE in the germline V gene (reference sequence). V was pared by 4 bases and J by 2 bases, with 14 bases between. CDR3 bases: TGTGCCAGCAGCCCCGGACATACTGTCACAGATACGCAGTATTTT. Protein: CASSPGHTVTDTQYF.

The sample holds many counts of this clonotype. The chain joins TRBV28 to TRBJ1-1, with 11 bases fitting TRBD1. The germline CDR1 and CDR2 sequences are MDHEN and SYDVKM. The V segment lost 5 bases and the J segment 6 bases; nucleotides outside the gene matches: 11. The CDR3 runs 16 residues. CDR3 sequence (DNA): TGTGCCAGCAGTCCCCCCGGGACAGGGGGAGGTTCTGAAGCTTTCTTT. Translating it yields CASSPPGTGGGSEAFF.

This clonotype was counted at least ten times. The CDR3, as DNA: TGTGCCAGCTCACCAAGGCAATTGAACACTGAAGCTTTCTTT. Protein product: CASSPRQLNTEAFF. This chain links TRBV18 with TRBJ1-1; D unclear. V lost 2 bases and J lost 0, with 7 bases in between. The CDR3 covers 14 residues. Germline V CDR1 and CDR2: KGHSH, LQKENI.

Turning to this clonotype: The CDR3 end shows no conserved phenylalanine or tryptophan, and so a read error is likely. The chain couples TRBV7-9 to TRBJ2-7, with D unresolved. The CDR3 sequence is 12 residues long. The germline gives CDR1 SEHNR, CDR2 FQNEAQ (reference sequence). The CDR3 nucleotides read TGTGCCGGCAGCTTTAATGGTCGCGAGCAGTACCTC. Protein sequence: CAGSFNGREQYL.

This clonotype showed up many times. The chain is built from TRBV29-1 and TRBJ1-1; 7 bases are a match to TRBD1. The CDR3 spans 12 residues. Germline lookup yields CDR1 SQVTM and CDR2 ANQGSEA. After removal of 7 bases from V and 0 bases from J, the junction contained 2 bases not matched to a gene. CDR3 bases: TGCAGCGGGGGACAGTTGAACACTGAAGCTTTCTTT. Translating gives CSGGQLNTEAFF.

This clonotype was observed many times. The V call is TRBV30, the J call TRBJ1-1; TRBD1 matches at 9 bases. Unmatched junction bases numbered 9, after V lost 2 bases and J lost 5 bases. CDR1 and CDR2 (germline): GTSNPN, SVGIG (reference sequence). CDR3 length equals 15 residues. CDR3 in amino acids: CAWSHRDRVGTEAFF. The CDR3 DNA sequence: TGTGCCTGGAGTCATCGGGACAGGGTGGGGACTGAAGCTTTCTTT.

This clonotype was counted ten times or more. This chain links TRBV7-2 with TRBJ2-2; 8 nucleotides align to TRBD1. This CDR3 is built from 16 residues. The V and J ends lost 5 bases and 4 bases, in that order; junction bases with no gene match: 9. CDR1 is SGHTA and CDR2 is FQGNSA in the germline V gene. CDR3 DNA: TGTGCCAGCAGCCGGGACGACAGGGGTGGCACCGGGGAGCTGTTTTTT. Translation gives CASSRDDRGGTGELFF.

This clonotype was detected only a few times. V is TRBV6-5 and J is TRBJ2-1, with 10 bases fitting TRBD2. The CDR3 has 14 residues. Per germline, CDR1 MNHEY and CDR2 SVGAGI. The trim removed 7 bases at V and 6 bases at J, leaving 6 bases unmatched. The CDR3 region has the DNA TGTGCCAGCAATCTAGCGGGAGCCCTCAATGAGCAGTTCTTC. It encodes CASNLAGALNEQFF.

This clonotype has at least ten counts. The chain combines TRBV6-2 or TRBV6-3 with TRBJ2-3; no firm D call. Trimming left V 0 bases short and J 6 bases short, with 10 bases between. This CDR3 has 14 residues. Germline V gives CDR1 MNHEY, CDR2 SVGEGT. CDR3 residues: CASSYSMVGDTQYF. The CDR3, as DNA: TGTGCCAGCAGTTACTCGATGGTAGGCGATACGCAGTATTTT.

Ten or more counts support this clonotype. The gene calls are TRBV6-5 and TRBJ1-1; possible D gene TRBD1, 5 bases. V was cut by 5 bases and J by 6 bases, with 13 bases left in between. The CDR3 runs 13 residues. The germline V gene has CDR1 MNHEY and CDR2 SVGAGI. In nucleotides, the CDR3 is TGTGCCAGCAGTCGGGACGGATGGGCTGAAGCTTTCTTT. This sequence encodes CASSRDGWAEAFF.

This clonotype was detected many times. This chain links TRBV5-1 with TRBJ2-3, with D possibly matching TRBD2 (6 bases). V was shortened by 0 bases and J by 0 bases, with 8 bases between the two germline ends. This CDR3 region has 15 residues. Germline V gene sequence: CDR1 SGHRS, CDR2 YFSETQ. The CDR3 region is CASSLALASTDTQYF. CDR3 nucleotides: TGCGCCAGCAGCTTGGCTCTAGCGAGCACAGATACGCAGTATTTT.

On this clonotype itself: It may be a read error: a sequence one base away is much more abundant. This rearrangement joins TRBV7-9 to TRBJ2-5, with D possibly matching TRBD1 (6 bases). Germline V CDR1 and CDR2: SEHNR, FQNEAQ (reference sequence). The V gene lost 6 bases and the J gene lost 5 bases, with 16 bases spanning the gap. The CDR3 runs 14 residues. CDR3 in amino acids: CASRVLGGAETQYF. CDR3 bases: TGTGCCAGCAGGGTTTTAGGGGGAGCGGAGACCCAGTACTTC.

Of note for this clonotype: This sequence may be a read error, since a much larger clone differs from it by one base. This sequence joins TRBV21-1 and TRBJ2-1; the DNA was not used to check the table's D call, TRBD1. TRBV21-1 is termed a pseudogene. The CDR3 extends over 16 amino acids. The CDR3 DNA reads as TGTGCCAGCAGCAAAGCGGGACAGGGGTCGTACAGTGAGCAGTTCTTC. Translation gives CASSKAGQGSYSEQFF.

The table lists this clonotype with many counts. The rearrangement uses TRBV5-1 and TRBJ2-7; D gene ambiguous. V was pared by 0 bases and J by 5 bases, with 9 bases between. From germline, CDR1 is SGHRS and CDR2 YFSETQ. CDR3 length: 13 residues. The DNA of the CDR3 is TGCGCCAGCAGCTTGGATTGGCGGAACGAGCAGTACTTC. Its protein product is CASSLDWRNEQYF.

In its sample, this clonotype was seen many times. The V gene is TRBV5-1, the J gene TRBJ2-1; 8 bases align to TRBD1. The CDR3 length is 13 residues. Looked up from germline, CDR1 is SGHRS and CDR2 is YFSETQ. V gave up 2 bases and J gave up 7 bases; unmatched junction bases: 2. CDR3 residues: CASSFDRGNEQFF. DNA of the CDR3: TGCGCCAGCAGCTTTGACAGGGGAAATGAGCAGTTCTTC.

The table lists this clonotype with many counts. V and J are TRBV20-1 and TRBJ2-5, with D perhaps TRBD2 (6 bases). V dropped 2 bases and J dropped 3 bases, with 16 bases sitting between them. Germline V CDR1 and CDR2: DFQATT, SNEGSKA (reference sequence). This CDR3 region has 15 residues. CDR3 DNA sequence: TGCAGTGCTAGACTACCGGGAGAATATAAAGAGACCCAGTACTTC. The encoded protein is CSARLPGEYKETQYF.

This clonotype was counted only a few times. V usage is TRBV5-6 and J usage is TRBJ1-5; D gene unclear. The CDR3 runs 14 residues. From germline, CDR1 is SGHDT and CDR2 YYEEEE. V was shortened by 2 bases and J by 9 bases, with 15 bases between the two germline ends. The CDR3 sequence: CASSLGAGGRPQHF. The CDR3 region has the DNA TGTGCCAGCAGCTTAGGCGCAGGCGGTCGGCCCCAGCATTTT.

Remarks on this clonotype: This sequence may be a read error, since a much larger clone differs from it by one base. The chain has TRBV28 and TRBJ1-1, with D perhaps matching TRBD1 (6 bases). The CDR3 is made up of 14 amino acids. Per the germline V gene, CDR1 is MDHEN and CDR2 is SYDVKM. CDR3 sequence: CASSYSGGRGEALF. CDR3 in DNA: TGTGCCAGCAGTTACTCGGGGGGGCGCGGGGAAGCTCTCTTT.

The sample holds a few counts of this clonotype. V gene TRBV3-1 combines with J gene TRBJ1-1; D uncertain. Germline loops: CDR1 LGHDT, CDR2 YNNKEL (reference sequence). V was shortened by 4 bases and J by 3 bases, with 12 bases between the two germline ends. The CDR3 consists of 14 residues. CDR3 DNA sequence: TGTGCCAGCAGCCTCTTAGGACGGGACACTGAAGCTTTCTTT. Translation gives CASSLLGRDTEAFF.

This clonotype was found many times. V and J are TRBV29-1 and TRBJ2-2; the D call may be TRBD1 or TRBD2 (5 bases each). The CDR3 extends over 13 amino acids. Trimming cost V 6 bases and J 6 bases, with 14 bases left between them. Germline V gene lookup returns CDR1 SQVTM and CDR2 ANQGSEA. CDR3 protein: CSVAPGRSGELFF. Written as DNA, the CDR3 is TGCAGCGTCGCCCCGGGACGATCCGGGGAGCTGTTTTTT.

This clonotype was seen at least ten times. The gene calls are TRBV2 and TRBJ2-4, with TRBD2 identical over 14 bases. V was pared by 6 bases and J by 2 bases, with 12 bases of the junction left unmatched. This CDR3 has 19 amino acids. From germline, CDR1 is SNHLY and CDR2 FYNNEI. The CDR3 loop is CASRGTSGSLHTSKNIQYF. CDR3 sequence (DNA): TGTGCCAGCAGGGGGACTAGCGGGAGCTTACACACGTCCAAAAACATTCAGTACTTC.

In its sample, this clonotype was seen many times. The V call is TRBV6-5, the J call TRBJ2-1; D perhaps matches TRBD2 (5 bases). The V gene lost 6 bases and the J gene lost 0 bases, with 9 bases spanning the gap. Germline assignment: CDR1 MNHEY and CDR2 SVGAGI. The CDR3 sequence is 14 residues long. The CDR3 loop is CASRRDSSYNEQFF. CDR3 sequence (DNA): TGTGCCAGCAGGAGGGATAGCTCCTACAATGAGCAGTTCTTC.

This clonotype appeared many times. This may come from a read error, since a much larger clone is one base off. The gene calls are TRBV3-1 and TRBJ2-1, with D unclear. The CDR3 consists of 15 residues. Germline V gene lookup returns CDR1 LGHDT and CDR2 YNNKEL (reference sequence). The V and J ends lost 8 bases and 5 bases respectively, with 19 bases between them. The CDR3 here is CASGPLSLLDNEQFF. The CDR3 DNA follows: TGTGCCAGCGGCCCTCTCTCCCTCCTGGACAATGAGCAGTTCTTC.

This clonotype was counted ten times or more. The CDR3 DNA reads TGTGCCAGCAGTTTCGCGTCGGGCGCTGAAGCTTTCTTT. It is translated as CASSFASGAEAFF. The chain combines TRBV12-3 or TRBV12-4 with TRBJ1-1; no reliable D call. CDR3 length: 13 residues. V lost 3 bases and J 6 bases, leaving 11 bases between the germline ends.